This T cell receptor beta chain was observed in a study of shared clonotypes between healthy human individuals. The CDR3 contains 14 residues. J lost 2 bases, V lost 6 bases, and 1 base had no gene match. Germline V lookup: CDR1 SNHLY, CDR2 FYNNEI. Repertoires were generated with immunoSEQ multiplex PCR, while TCRdb's copy carries only in-frame clones and drops some. This table holds some 530,000 clones, approximately 84% found once. This clonotype was sampled from a middle-aged woman in good health. Some clones in this sample may be carry-over from other donors' samples. The material sequenced was PBMCs. The chain links TRBV2 to TRBJ2-5, with 12 bases fitting TRBD2. CDR3 nucleotide sequence: TGTGCCAGCAGAGGACTAGCGGGACAAGAGACCCAGTACTTC. Translation: CASRGLAGQETQYF.